Sequencing of this T cell receptor beta chain was carried out in a study of T cells after yellow fever vaccination. This clonotype was seen ten or more times. What it recognizes is unknown. Study outcomes and limitations: Clonotypes found in both CD4 and CD8 compartments made up a small share.

The V and J ends lost 2 bases and 2 bases respectively, with 13 bases between them. This CDR3 spans 16 amino acids. From germline, CDR1 is MNHNS and CDR2 SASEGT. For TCR, cDNA came from 5'RACE template switching, which added a universal primer site and UMIs. Each CDR3 protein is one row after TCRdb ran MiXCR on the 5' RACE reads. The sample carries around 320,000 distinct CDR3 sequences, around 4.5% recorded once. The specimen was PBMCs, collected 15 days after the yellow fever booster vaccination. The clonotype was recovered from a man between 18 and 29 years old who received the YFV17D yellow fever vaccine. This rearrangement joins TRBV6-1 to TRBJ1-5; TRBD1 might be the D (6 bases). The CDR3 spells CASSESGGFGNQPQHF. The CDR3 DNA reads as TGTGCCAGCAGTGAATCTGGGGGCTTTGGCAATCAGCCCCAGCATTTT.